One and the same sample provided the 3 T cell receptor beta chains below, sequenced in a study of T cell repertoires in cytomegalovirus infection. Their antigens remain unidentified. MiXCR was run by TCRdb on the reads, yielding one entry per CDR3 protein. This sample has some 920,000 distinct CDR3 sequences; 30% to 40% occur once, and the top ten carry roughly 13%. The sample here was cultured CD8+ T cells from PBMCs, taken from culture after CMV antigen stimulation. The source is a human donor in good health (CMV status not recorded). Some clones in this sample may be carry-over from other donors' samples.

This chain uses TRBV20-1 with TRBJ2-7; 11 bases agree with TRBD1. This CDR3 contains 15 residues. CDR1 is DFQATT and CDR2 is SNEGSKA in the germline V gene (reference sequence). The V segment lost 1 base and the J segment 7 bases; nucleotides outside the gene matches: 9. The DNA for the CDR3 is TGCAGTGCTAGAGGCCCCCGGGACAGGGGGTTTGAGCAGTACGTC. Its translation is CSARGPRDRGFEQYV.

A single count supports this clonotype. The J gene is TRBJ2-2, the V gene TRBV4-3; 7 positions match TRBD1. CDR1 is LGHNA and CDR2 is YSLEER in the germline V gene. There are 14 residues in the CDR3. The ends lost 4 bases at V and 4 bases at J; junction bases unmatched: 3. The CDR3 sequence: CASSRSGGTGELFF. As DNA, the CDR3 is TGCGCCAGCAGCCGATCAGGGGGCACCGGGGAGCTGTTTTTT.

V is TRBV24-1 and J is TRBJ2-2, with 10 positions matching TRBD2. The trim removed 8 bases at V and 6 bases at J, leaving 14 bases unmatched. The CDR3 has 17 residues. The germline gives CDR1 KGHDR, CDR2 SFDVKD. DNA for the CDR3: TGTGCCACCAAGGCTAGCGGGGGTCCTACGGTACCCGGGGAGCTGTTTTTT. The encoded protein is CATKASGGPTVPGELFF.